The clone carrying this T cell receptor beta chain has just a few counts. Its target is unknown. V lost 0 bases, J lost 8 bases, and 10 bases lay in between. There are 13 residues in the CDR3. Germline V CDR1 and CDR2: MNHEY, SVGAGI. This sample was included in a study of blood T cells in healthy people across ages. PCR was performed a second time for about 6 to 12 cycles using a sample-barcoded 5' primer and a J-beta primer mix. The template-switch adaptor, which had 12 random nucleotides, put a tag on each cDNA molecule. TCRdb reprocessed the 5' RACE reads via MiXCR and lists one record per CDR3 protein. The sample has roughly 930,000 distinct CDR3 sequences, around 48% seen once; the top ten hold around an eighth. Overall study findings and caveats: Diversity figures derived from one million T cells were judged to underestimate the true value.

A minimum of 5 micrograms of total RNA was extracted per sample. This chain connects TRBV6-5 to TRBJ1-2; no reliable D call. The receptor was derived from a man younger than 45 in good health. The sample comprised blood. The CDR3 coding sequence is TGTGCCAGCAGTTACTCTGACACATGGGGCTACACCTTC. Protein sequence: CASSYSDTWGYTF.